One and the same sample provided the 26 T cell receptor beta chains below, sequenced in a study of T cells in Graves' hyperthyroidism and ophthalmopathy. Template material for amplifying TCR beta CDR3 regions consisted of RNA transcripts. The HTBI primer set was used in a first-round RT-PCR of the TCR CDR3. Each CDR3 protein gets one entry after TCRdb re-called the multiplex PCR reads with MiXCR. The sample holds over 250,000 distinct CDR3 sequences; about 25% are singletons and the top ten take roughly a quarter. Sequencing input: blood. The origin of the receptors is a middle-aged man with Graves' hyperthyroidism that later progressed to Graves' ophthalmopathy.

This clonotype was seen ten or more times. The V call is TRBV4-1, the J call TRBJ2-7; D is unclear. The CDR3 length is 14 residues. Trimming shortened V by 0 bases and J by 1 base, and 7 bases separated the two germline ends. The germline gives CDR1 MGHRA, CDR2 YSYEKL. CDR3 residues: CASSQEFGSYEQYF. The CDR3 DNA sequence: TGCGCCAGCAGCCAAGAGTTCGGTTCCTACGAGCAGTACTTC.

This clonotype was counted many times. V is TRBV5-1 and J is TRBJ2-7; 7 bases align to TRBD1. The junction had 5 bases not matched to a gene; V was cut back by 0 bases and J by 5 bases. The germline gives CDR1 SGHRS, CDR2 YFSETQ. The CDR3 consists of 14 residues. CDR3 protein: CASSLARDSDEQYF. The CDR3 DNA reads TGCGCCAGCAGCTTGGCACGGGACAGCGACGAGCAGTACTTC. The full variable domain, rest sourced from reference TRBV5-1 and TRBJ2-7, is KAGVTQTPRYLIKTRGQQVTLSCSPISGHRSVSWYQQTPGQGLQFLFEYFSETQRNKGNFPGRFSGRQFSNSRSEMNVSTLELGDSALYLCASSLARDSDEQYFGPGTRLTVT.

J is TRBJ1-6 and V is TRBV28; the match to TRBD1 covers 7 bases. Germline V gene sequence: CDR1 MDHEN, CDR2 SYDVKM. J gave up 9 bases and V 5 bases, and 10 bases lay outside the gene matches. The CDR3 extends over 15 amino acids. CDR3 DNA: TGTGCCAGCAGTCAGACGACAGGGAGGAGTTCACCCCTCCACTTT. Translating gives CASSQTTGRSSPLHF.

This clonotype has at least ten counts. This chain uses TRBV4-1 with TRBJ2-5, with 7 bases fitting TRBD1. V lost 0 bases, J lost 13 bases, and 11 bases stayed unmatched. The CDR3 runs 14 residues. Germline V lookup: CDR1 MGHRA, CDR2 YSYEKL. The CDR3: CASSQDLRDRGWYF. CDR3 nucleotide sequence: TGCGCCAGCAGCCAAGATCTTCGGGACAGAGGGTGGTACTTC.

V is TRBV12-3 or TRBV12-4 and J is TRBJ2-5, with 11 bases matching TRBD2. The CDR3 totals 14 residues. V dropped 10 bases and J dropped 5; count of bases not matched to a gene: 9. The CDR3 bases are TGTGCCACGACTAGCGGGATGTGGGTTGAGACCCAGTACTTC. This codes for CATTSGMWVETQYF.

This clonotype was picked up many times. The CDR3 nucleotides are TGTGCCATCAGTGACCTGACTGGCTCTGGGGAAGAGACCCAGTACTTC. This sequence encodes CAISDLTGSGEETQYF. The V gene is TRBV10-3, the J gene TRBJ2-5, with D unresolved. CDR3 length: 16 amino acids. Deletions cut 3 bases from V and 3 bases from J, with 17 bases between. The germline CDR1 and CDR2 sequences are ENHRY and SYGVKD.

V and J are TRBV24-1 and TRBJ1-2, with 8 bases matching TRBD1. CDR1 KGHDR and CDR2 SFDVKD come from the germline V gene. With V trimmed by 2 bases and J by 6 bases, 7 bases remained unmatched. The CDR3 consists of 15 residues. The CDR3 DNA reads as TGTGCCACCAGTGATTCCGCGGACAGGGAGAATGGCTACACCTTC. Protein: CATSDSADRENGYTF.

The chain is built from TRBV12-3 or TRBV12-4 and TRBJ2-2, with no clear D. V lost 7 bases to trimming and J lost 2 bases, with 8 bases between them. The CDR3 covers 13 residues. The CDR3 spells CASTRPNTGELFF. The DNA for the CDR3 is TGTGCCAGCACGCGACCTAACACCGGGGAGCTGTTTTTT.

Ten or more counts support this clonotype. The chain has TRBV5-1 and TRBJ2-5; the D gene is possibly TRBD1 (5 bases). Trimming removed 5 bases at V and 2 bases at J, with 7 bases between. Germline V gene data show CDR1 as SGHRS and CDR2 as YFSETQ. This CDR3 comprises 12 residues. CDR3 in DNA: TGCGCCAGCAGACAGGAACAAGAGACCCAGTACTTC. Its protein is CASRQEQETQYF.

This clonotype was picked up many times. This chain links TRBV24-1 with TRBJ1-2; D is unclear. The CDR3 is 14 residues long. V was cut by 1 base and J by 8 bases, with 13 bases left in between. The germline CDR1 and CDR2 sequences are KGHDR and SFDVKD. CDR3 region: CATSDFAGSEGYTF. CDR3 sequence (DNA): TGTGCCACCAGTGATTTTGCGGGATCTGAGGGCTACACCTTC.

In its sample, this clonotype was seen many times. This chain links TRBV29-1 with TRBJ2-7; D unclear. The CDR3 has 12 residues. The germline V gene encodes CDR1 SQVTM and CDR2 ANQGSEA. Trimming cost V 4 bases and J 0 bases, with 7 bases left between them. The chain's CDR3 is CSVVQASYEQYF. The CDR3 DNA sequence: TGCAGCGTTGTTCAGGCCTCCTACGAGCAGTACTTC.

The chain joins TRBV20-1 to TRBJ1-1; 10 bases agree with TRBD1. The V and J ends lost 6 bases and 5 bases, in that order; junction bases with no gene match: 6. The CDR3 is made up of 13 amino acids. Germline V lookup: CDR1 DFQATT, CDR2 SNEGSKA (reference sequence). The CDR3 nucleotides read TGCAGTGCCTACGGACAGGGGGGGACTGAAGCTTTCTTT. Residues: CSAYGQGGTEAFF.

This clonotype occurred many times. The rearrangement links TRBV29-1 to TRBJ2-5; D remains unclear. The CDR3 contains 10 residues. Per the germline V gene, CDR1 is SQVTM and CDR2 is ANQGSEA. The ends were cut back, 5 bases at V and 2 bases at J, with 3 bases in the middle. The CDR3, as DNA: TGCAGCGTTAGGCAAGAGACCCAGTACTTC. Protein: CSVRQETQYF.

The sample holds one count of this clonotype. This chain connects TRBV10-3 to TRBJ2-7, with 11 positions matching TRBD1. J lost 6 bases, V lost 2 bases, and 6 bases had no gene match. CDR1 is ENHRY and CDR2 is SYGVKD in the germline V gene. This CDR3 is built from 15 residues. CDR3 in amino acids: CAISETGQGGVEQYF. The DNA for the CDR3 is TGTGCCATCAGTGAGACGGGACAGGGGGGTGTCGAGCAGTACTTC.

In this sample, this clonotype turned up many times. The genes are TRBV2 and TRBJ1-5, with a possible D match to TRBD1 (6 bases). CDR1 and CDR2 from the germline V gene are SNHLY and FYNNEI. The CDR3 runs 14 residues. The V end lost 4 bases, the J end lost 9 bases, and 16 bases lay between the germline ends. The CDR3 spells CASSVGTPVGPQHF. As DNA, the CDR3 is TGTGCCAGCAGTGTAGGGACACCGGTGGGGCCCCAGCATTTT. The whole variable domain, filled in from reference TRBV2 and TRBJ1-5, reads EPEVTQTPSHQVTQMGQEVILRCVPISNHLYFYWYRQILGQKVEFLVSFYNNEISEKSEIFDDQFSVERPDGSNFTLKIRSTKLEDSAMYFCASSVGTPVGPQHFGDGTRLSIL.

This clonotype was counted many times. The chain carries TRBV12-3 or TRBV12-4 and TRBJ1-1; possibly TRBD1 for D (6 bases). This CDR3 region has 16 residues. V lost 5 bases to trimming and J lost 1 base, with 17 bases between them. This CDR3 is CASSPRGGATNTEAFF. The CDR3 DNA follows: TGTGCCAGCAGTCCCCGAGGGGGGGCCACGAACACTGAAGCTTTCTTT.

This clonotype has a count of ten or more. The chain uses TRBV5-1 and TRBJ1-3, with no clear D. V dropped 1 base and J dropped 0 bases, with 11 bases sitting between them. This CDR3 spans 16 amino acids. CDR1 is SGHRS, CDR2 YFSETQ, per germline. CDR3 amino acids: CASSLLGDHSGNTIYF. The CDR3 DNA sequence: TGCGCCAGCAGCTTGTTGGGTGACCACTCTGGAAACACCATATATTTT. Filled out from reference TRBV5-1 and TRBJ1-3, the complete variable domain reads KAGVTQTPRYLIKTRGQQVTLSCSPISGHRSVSWYQQTPGQGLQFLFEYFSETQRNKGNFPGRFSGRQFSNSRSEMNVSTLELGDSALYLCASSLLGDHSGNTIYFGEGSWLTVV.

The sample holds many counts of this clonotype. CDR3 in amino acids: CASRATGGQGPQHF. CDR3 sequence (DNA): TGTGCCAGCAGGGCAACAGGGGGACAAGGGCCCCAGCATTTT. This chain joins TRBV12-3 or TRBV12-4 and TRBJ1-5; 8 nucleotides match TRBD1. V gave up 6 bases and J gave up 9 bases; unmatched junction bases: 10. This CDR3 contains 14 residues.

This clonotype was observed many times. V gene TRBV11-2 combines with J gene TRBJ2-5; D may be TRBD1 (6 bases). This CDR3 is 15 amino acids long. V lost 5 bases, J lost 2 bases, and 15 bases lay in between. Germline CDR1 is SGHAT and CDR2 is FQNNGV. This CDR3 reads CASSQQGAAQETQYF. In nucleotides, the CDR3 is TGTGCCAGCAGCCAACAGGGTGCCGCACAAGAGACCCAGTACTTC.

This chain uses TRBV6-5 with TRBJ1-1; D not certain. Per the germline V gene, CDR1 is MNHEY and CDR2 is SVGAGI. The CDR3 totals 13 residues. V was clipped by 3 bases and J by 8 bases, with 13 bases between them. The CDR3 bases are TGTGCCAGCAGTTATGCAGGTGGCCAAGAAGCTTTCTTT. Translated, it gives CASSYAGGQEAFF.

This clonotype has a count of ten or more. The chain carries TRBV2 and TRBJ2-5; maybe TRBD1 (5 bases). Per the germline V gene, CDR1 is SNHLY and CDR2 is FYNNEI. The CDR3 runs 14 residues. V lost 4 bases and J 4 bases, leaving 13 bases between the germline ends. The CDR3 loop is CASSGGRAIETQYF. In DNA, the CDR3 is TGTGCCAGCAGTGGGGGCAGAGCCATAGAGACCCAGTACTTC. Complete variable domain (other parts from reference TRBV2 and TRBJ2-5): EPEVTQTPSHQVTQMGQEVILRCVPISNHLYFYWYRQILGQKVEFLVSFYNNEISEKSEIFDDQFSVERPDGSNFTLKIRSTKLEDSAMYFCASSGGRAIETQYFGPGTRLLVL.

This clonotype has at least ten counts. This rearrangement joins TRBV10-3 to TRBJ2-7; 7 positions agree with TRBD2. The germline gives CDR1 ENHRY, CDR2 SYGVKD. The J segment lost 0 bases and the V segment lost 3 bases, leaving 8 bases of the junction unmatched. CDR3 length: 16 residues. In DNA form, the CDR3 reads TGTGCCATCAGTGACCTAGCGGTGACGAGCTCCTACGAGCAGTACTTC. Translated, it gives CAISDLAVTSSYEQYF.

This clonotype was detected many times. The chain links TRBV3-1 to TRBJ2-2, with TRBD2 matching over 8 bases. Looked up from germline, CDR1 is LGHDT and CDR2 is YNNKEL (reference sequence). The V segment lost 7 bases and the J segment 6 bases; nucleotides outside the gene matches: 7. CDR3 size: 14 residues. CDR3 loop: CASKISGTAGELFF. CDR3 sequence (DNA): TGTGCCAGCAAGATTAGCGGGACGGCCGGGGAGCTGTTTTTT. The whole variable domain, remainder taken from reference TRBV3-1 and TRBJ2-2, is DTAVSQTPKYLVTQMGNDKSIKCEQNLGHDTMYWYKQDSKKFLKIMFSYNNKELIINETVPNRFSPKSPDKAHLNLHINSLELGDSAVYFCASKISGTAGELFFGEGSRLTVL.

This clonotype was seen many times. The chain joins TRBV6-5 to TRBJ1-1; TRBD1 is a possible D gene (5 bases). Germline V CDR1 and CDR2: MNHEY, SVGAGI. V was pared by 4 bases and J by 5 bases, with 11 bases between. The CDR3 has 13 amino acids. The CDR3 reads CASSWGGRTEAFF. The CDR3 nucleotides read TGTGCCAGCAGTTGGGGCGGGCGGACTGAAGCTTTCTTT.

Ten or more counts support this clonotype. This chain connects TRBV7-3 to TRBJ1-1, with D possibly TRBD1 on 5 matching bases. This CDR3 region has 15 residues. CDR1 SGHTA and CDR2 FQGTGA come from the germline V gene. Trimming removed 4 bases from V and 0 bases from J, with 12 bases in between. CDR3 region: CASSWDGSMNTEAFF. The CDR3 DNA is TGTGCCAGCAGCTGGGACGGAAGCATGAACACTGAAGCTTTCTTT.

This clonotype was found many times. J is TRBJ1-6 and V is TRBV7-8; no definite D call. Per the germline V gene, CDR1 is SGHVS and CDR2 is FQNEAQ. The CDR3 is 19 amino acids. Trimming removed 0 bases at V and 0 bases at J, with 15 bases between. The CDR3 DNA is TGTGCCAGCAGCTTAGCGATGGTGGCGGCGAGCTCCTATAATTCACCCCTCCACTTT. Protein sequence: CASSLAMVAASSYNSPLHF.